The rows below give T cell receptor beta chains drawn from one sample of a study of cytomegalovirus exposure and HLA in healthy donors. The protocol was immunoSEQ multiplex PCR, while the TCRdb copy is restricted to in-frame clones and leaves out a portion. The sample consists of about 160,000 clones, roughly 70% of them appearing once. Source material: PBMCs. These receptors were taken from a man aged 35 to 55 in good health and CMV-seropositive. Both conserved end residues are part of each CDR3.

CDR3 length: 14
J gene: TRBJ1-1
V gene: TRBV19
CDR3 protein: CASTRDSRGTEAFF

CDR3 length: 13
J gene: TRBJ2-3
V gene: TRBV4-3
CDR3 protein: CASSLAGGDTQYF

CDR3 length: 15
J gene: TRBJ1-4
V gene: TRBV6-5
CDR3 protein: CASSHRQGTNEKLFF

CDR3 length: 16
J gene: TRBJ2-1
V gene: TRBV5-1
CDR3 protein: CASSSESRWDNREQFF

CDR3 length: 14
J gene: TRBJ2-1
V gene: TRBV27
CDR3 protein: CASSLWGLNNEQFF

CDR3 length: 14
J gene: TRBJ2-3
V gene: TRBV7-2
CDR3 protein: CASSLARFTDTQYF

CDR3 length: 16
J gene: TRBJ2-3
V gene: TRBV10-3
CDR3 protein: CAISESSAGGADTQYF

CDR3 length: 15
J gene: TRBJ1-2
V gene: TRBV7-3
CDR3 protein: CASSLRPDSNYGYTF

CDR3 length: 15
J gene: TRBJ1-3
V gene: TRBV6-6
CDR3 protein: CASSPRQAAGNTIYF

CDR3 length: 12
J gene: TRBJ2-5
V gene: TRBV19
CDR3 protein: CASSALAGTQYF

CDR3 length: 15
J gene: TRBJ2-4
V gene: TRBV5-6
CDR3 protein: CASSLGGQGLDIQYF

CDR3 length: 15
J gene: TRBJ2-3
V gene: TRBV27
CDR3 protein: CASSFRGLLRDTQYF

CDR3 length: 15
J gene: TRBJ2-7
V gene: TRBV5-1
CDR3 protein: CASSPDISGAYEQYF

CDR3 length: 16
J gene: TRBJ2-2
V gene: TRBV4-1
CDR3 protein: CASSQEGQSNTGELFF

CDR3 length: 13
J gene: TRBJ2-7
V gene: TRBV4-1
CDR3 protein: CASSQDLGAEQYF

CDR3 length: 15
J gene: TRBJ1-1
V gene: TRBV9
CDR3 protein: CASSQTGGVGTEAFF

CDR3 length: 14
J gene: TRBJ1-2
V gene: TRBV4-2
CDR3 protein: CASSQGSKNYGYTF

CDR3 length: 14
J gene: TRBJ1-1
V gene: TRBV18
CDR3 protein: CASSPTGTGSEAFF

CDR3 length: 13
J gene: TRBJ2-7
V gene: TRBV11-2
CDR3 protein: CASSLLGASEQYF

CDR3 length: 16
J gene: TRBJ2-2
V gene: TRBV5-1
CDR3 protein: CASSPSVAANTGELFF

CDR3 length: 12
J gene: TRBJ1-1
V gene: TRBV19
CDR3 protein: CASSIGDRSCTF

CDR3 length: 14
J gene: TRBJ2-3
V gene: TRBV7-3
CDR3 protein: CASSSQGRSDTQYF

CDR3 length: 13
J gene: TRBJ1-2
V gene: TRBV4-3
CDR3 protein: CASSLRGQGGYTF

CDR3 length: 12
J gene: TRBJ2-3
V gene: TRBV6-5
CDR3 protein: CASGAGTDTQYF

CDR3 length: 15
J gene: TRBJ1-2
V gene: TRBV4-1
CDR3 protein: CASSQPLGVNYGYTF

CDR3 length: 14
J gene: TRBJ1-3
V gene: TRBV29-1
CDR3 protein: CSVDGGASGNTIYF

CDR3 length: 13
J gene: TRBJ2-5
V gene: TRBV5-6
CDR3 protein: CASSLRGLETQYF

CDR3 length: 14
J gene: TRBJ2-3
V gene: TRBV5-1
CDR3 protein: CASILTGGTDTQYF

CDR3 length: 13
J gene: TRBJ1-6
V gene: TRBV7-9
CDR3 protein: CASSLGGNSPLHF

CDR3 length: 16
J gene: TRBJ2-2
V gene: TRBV7-2
CDR3 protein: CASSLGQGVGTGELFF

CDR3 length: 13
J gene: TRBJ2-3
V gene: TRBV27
CDR3 protein: CASSFRITDTQYF

CDR3 length: 18
J gene: TRBJ1-6
V gene: TRBV4-3
CDR3 protein: CASSQNPAGRADNSPLHF

CDR3 length: 14
J gene: TRBJ2-2
V gene: TRBV30
CDR3 protein: CAWTRGTGAGELFF

CDR3 length: 14
J gene: TRBJ1-5
V gene: TRBV19
CDR3 protein: CASSRDTGRQPQHF

CDR3 length: 16
J gene: -
V gene: TRBV4-3
CDR3 protein: CASSQDPGPGLGEQYF

CDR3 length: 15
J gene: TRBJ1-5
V gene: TRBV7-9
CDR3 protein: CASSQGSGGNQPQHF

CDR3 length: 15
J gene: TRBJ2-7
V gene: TRBV19
CDR3 protein: CASSIDPQGTYEQYF

CDR3 length: 11
J gene: -
V gene: TRBV6-6
CDR3 protein: CASGEGYEQYF

CDR3 length: 12
J gene: TRBJ1-1
V gene: TRBV7-9
CDR3 protein: CASSLDRTAHIF

CDR3 length: 13
J gene: TRBJ1-2
V gene: TRBV19
CDR3 protein: CASQSVLGYGYTF

CDR3 length: 16
J gene: TRBJ2-3
V gene: TRBV7-2
CDR3 protein: CASSPRQGHSTDTQYF

CDR3 length: 17
J gene: TRBJ1-2
V gene: TRBV7-2
CDR3 protein: CASSPVGGVSPLYGYTF

CDR3 length: 14
J gene: TRBJ1-5
V gene: TRBV6-5
CDR3 protein: CASSGTGFTQPQHF

CDR3 length: 12
J gene: TRBJ1-2
V gene: TRBV4-2
CDR3 protein: CASSQDPGGYTF

CDR3 length: 15
J gene: TRBJ2-7
V gene: TRBV10-3
CDR3 protein: CAISEPGAETYEQYF

CDR3 length: 12
J gene: TRBJ1-1
V gene: TRBV28
CDR3 protein: CASSPLTGHLFF